This note documents a single T cell receptor (beta chain) sequence. The data belong to a study of cytomegalovirus exposure and HLA in healthy donors. CDR3 size: 13 residues. Germline V lookup: CDR1 MGHRA, CDR2 YSYEKL. Trimming took off 3 bases at V and 2 bases at J, with 8 bases between the two ends. The PCR made use of 60 Vbeta and 13 Jbeta primers. The table came from immunoSEQ multiplex PCR; TCRdb's copy has only in-frame clones and leaves some out. The sample has 150,000 to 200,000 clones; about 80% are singletons. This rearrangement joins TRBV4-1 to TRBJ2-7, with TRBD2 as a possible D gene (6 bases). The source of this sequence is a man aged 35 to 55 in good health and CMV-seronegative. The sequenced material came from PBMCs. CDR3 DNA: TGCGCCAGCAGCCAGGGAGGAGCCTACGAGCAGTACTTC. It is translated as CASSQGGAYEQYF.